The 23 T cell receptor beta chains reported below all come from one sample, sequenced in a study of OX40 agonist ivuxolimab in advanced cancers. Sequenced by immunoSEQ multiplex PCR; TCRdb stores in-frame clones only, minus some. Altogether under 90,000 clones are present, around 91% being singletons, with the ten largest covering approximately 1.8%. The sample was CD4+ or CD8+ T cells sorted from blood, taken in a trial of the OX40 agonist ivuxolimab. The receptors here all came from an adult with an advanced solid tumor such as melanoma, head and neck, liver or kidney cancer.

Only a few counts were recorded for this clone. In this CDR3 the conserved last residue, phenylalanine or tryptophan, is missing, so a read error is likely. No DNA is shown, since the ends of the CDR3 on it are uncertain; the CDR3 is the one TCRdb lists. This chain connects TRBV4-3 to TRBJ1-6. The CDR3 extends over 13 residues, inclusive of both ends. Germline V gene data show CDR1 as LGHNA and CDR2 as YSLEER. CDR3 sequence: CASSQEELRNSWL.

V and J are TRBV28 and TRBJ1-5, with unresolved D. The CDR3 contains 14 residues. V lost 5 bases and J 6 bases, leaving 14 bases between the germline ends. Germline CDR1 reads MDHEN; CDR2 reads SYDVKM. CDR3 amino acids: CASSPGRTGQPQHF. In nucleotides, the CDR3 is TGTGCCAGCAGTCCAGGCAGAACGGGTCAGCCCCAGCATTTT.

Only one count was recorded for this clone. The J gene is TRBJ1-1, the V gene TRBV28; the D gene is possibly TRBD1 (6 bases). V was cut by 8 bases and J by 2 bases, with 12 bases left in between. CDR1 and CDR2 from the germline V gene are MDHEN and SYDVKM. CDR3 length equals 13 residues. CDR3 sequence: CASQGQFNTEAFF. Written as DNA, the CDR3 is TGTGCCAGCCAGGGACAATTTAACACTGAAGCTTTCTTT.

This clone was picked up a small number of times. The chain has TRBV28 and TRBJ2-2; no clear D gene. Trimming pared 2 bases from V and 7 bases from J, leaving 2 bases between. The CDR3 has 11 residues. Germline V gene sequence: CDR1 MDHEN, CDR2 SYDVKM. CDR3 nucleotide sequence: TGTGCCAGCAGTTTAATCGGGGAGCTGTTTTTT. This translates into CASSLIGELFF.

This CDR3 reads CASSLGRDSLSYEQYF. CDR3 in DNA: TGCGCCAGCAGCTTGGGGCGGGACAGCCTCTCCTACGAGCAGTACTTC. The chain links TRBV5-1 to TRBJ2-7; D may be TRBD1 (7 bases). The CDR3 covers 16 residues. Germline loops: CDR1 SGHRS, CDR2 YFSETQ. The ends were cut back, 0 bases at V and 0 bases at J, with 13 bases in the middle. The full variable domain, with the rest looked up from reference TRBV5-1 and TRBJ2-7, is KAGVTQTPRYLIKTRGQQVTLSCSPISGHRSVSWYQQTPGQGLQFLFEYFSETQRNKGNFPGRFSGRQFSNSRSEMNVSTLELGDSALYLCASSLGRDSLSYEQYFGPGTRLTVT.

The chain joins TRBV6-5 to TRBJ2-1; 11 bases match TRBD2. The length of the CDR3 is 15 residues. Per the germline V gene, CDR1 is MNHEY and CDR2 is SVGAGI. V shed 8 bases, J shed 8 bases, and the junction held 11 bases outside the gene matches. CDR3 loop: CASRPVSGGADEQFF. The DNA for the CDR3 is TGTGCCAGCCGTCCCGTTAGCGGGGGGGCGGATGAGCAGTTCTTC.

This clone was picked up one time. This chain uses TRBV21-1 with TRBJ1-1; TRBD1, the table's D call, was not compared with the DNA. TRBV21-1 is a pseudogene locus. This CDR3 is 14 amino acids long. CDR3 in DNA: TGTGCCAGCAAAATGCAGGGGTCAGGCACTGAAGCTTTCTTT. It codes for CASKMQGSGTEAFF.

The chain couples TRBV28 to TRBJ1-1; D perhaps matches TRBD1 (5 bases). This CDR3 region has 14 residues. CDR1 MDHEN and CDR2 SYDVKM come from the germline V gene. The germline V and J ends were trimmed by 7 bases and 3 bases, with 15 bases remaining between them. CDR3 DNA sequence: TGTGCCAGCATATCAGGGCAAGGGCACACTGAAGCTTTCTTT. Amino acid sequence: CASISGQGHTEAFF.

J is TRBJ2-1 and V is TRBV19; 9 bases agree with TRBD2. Germline V CDR1 and CDR2: LNHDA, SQIVND (reference sequence). V lost 2 bases, J lost 7 bases, and 9 bases stayed unmatched. There are 16 residues in the CDR3. CDR3 amino acids: CASSIFFAGGLNEQFF. The CDR3 DNA follows: TGTGCCAGTAGTATATTTTTCGCGGGGGGGTTGAATGAGCAGTTCTTC.

This chain links TRBV5-1 with TRBJ2-2, with TRBD1 matching 9 bases. The CDR3 contains 15 residues. The germline gives CDR1 SGHRS, CDR2 YFSETQ. V shed 4 bases and J 7 bases; nucleotides not matched to a gene: 8. This chain's CDR3 is CASSAGTGTGGELFF. The CDR3 DNA reads TGCGCCAGCAGCGCCGGGACAGGGACGGGCGGGGAGCTGTTTTTT. The full variable domain, in which reference TRBV5-1 and TRBJ2-2 provide the parts outside the CDR3, is KAGVTQTPRYLIKTRGQQVTLSCSPISGHRSVSWYQQTPGQGLQFLFEYFSETQRNKGNFPGRFSGRQFSNSRSEMNVSTLELGDSALYLCASSAGTGTGGELFFGEGSRLTVL.

The genes are TRBV5-5 and TRBJ1-2; D may be TRBD1 (5 bases). Trimming stripped 0 bases from V and 3 bases from J, with 12 bases between. CDR1 SGHKS and CDR2 YYEKEE come from the germline V gene (reference sequence). CDR3 size: 15 residues. The CDR3: CASSLVEVRDYGYTF. The CDR3 DNA follows: TGTGCCAGCAGCTTGGTCGAGGTCAGGGACTATGGCTACACCTTC.

The chain joins TRBV2 to TRBJ1-1, with D unresolved. V shed 2 bases and J shed 3 bases, with 4 bases lying between them. The CDR3 is made up of 12 amino acids. Per germline, CDR1 SNHLY and CDR2 FYNNEI. The CDR3 coding sequence is TGTGCCAGCAGTGAAACGGACACTGAAGCTTTCTTT. Its protein product is CASSETDTEAFF.

The chain couples TRBV7-9 to TRBJ1-2, with 8 bases identical to TRBD1. This CDR3 region has 15 residues. The trim removed 6 bases at V and 8 bases at J, leaving 14 bases unmatched. CDR1 is SEHNR and CDR2 is FQNEAQ in the germline V gene (reference sequence). CDR3 sequence: CASRTTGARASGYTF. CDR3 bases: TGTGCCAGCAGGACGACAGGGGCCCGCGCCTCCGGCTACACCTTC.

The chain combines TRBV30 with TRBJ2-3; D is uncertain. This CDR3 has 14 amino acids. V lost 2 bases and J 0 bases, leaving 9 bases between the germline ends. The germline V gene encodes CDR1 GTSNPN and CDR2 SVGIG (reference sequence). For the CDR3, the DNA is TGTGCCTGGAGTCTAACTTCTAGCACAGATACGCAGTATTTT. Translated: CAWSLTSSTDTQYF.

The chain uses TRBV5-4 and TRBJ2-7; TRBD1 agrees at 8 bases. Trimming took 4 bases from V and 7 from J; bases not matched to a gene: 22. The length of the CDR3 is 18 residues. CDR1 and CDR2 from the germline V gene are SGHNT and YYREEE (reference sequence). DNA for the CDR3: TGTGCCAGCAGCCGGACCATCAACTCCCGGACAGGGATGGGAGAGCAGTACTTC. Translating it yields CASSRTINSRTGMGEQYF.

The CDR3 reads CASSKGKGPKNIQYF. As DNA, the CDR3 is TGTGCCAGCAGCAAAGGTAAAGGGCCCAAAAACATTCAGTACTTC. The chain is built from TRBV21-1 and TRBJ2-4. TRBV21-1 is a pseudogene segment. The CDR3 has 15 amino acids.

This rearrangement joins TRBV28 to TRBJ1-6; no definite D call. V was shortened by 3 bases and J by 5 bases, with 11 bases between the two germline ends. Germline V gives CDR1 MDHEN, CDR2 SYDVKM. CDR3 size: 15 residues. The CDR3 DNA is TGTGCCAGCAGTTTCCTTGGACGGAATAATTCACCCCTCCACTTT. It encodes CASSFLGRNNSPLHF.

V is TRBV4-1 and J is TRBJ1-1, with D possibly TRBD1 on 6 matching bases. Germline CDR1 and CDR2: MGHRA and YSYEKL. The CDR3 is 16 residues long. The V end lost 3 bases, the J end lost 3 bases, and 17 bases lay between the germline ends. The CDR3 region has the DNA TGCGCCAGCAGCCACCAGGTCAGGGGTCACTACACTGAAGCTTTCTTT. Translated, it gives CASSHQVRGHYTEAFF.

This chain joins TRBV10-3 and TRBJ2-2, with D hard to call. The CDR3 consists of 15 residues. V lost 3 bases, J lost 5 bases, and 13 bases lay in between. The germline CDR1 and CDR2 sequences are ENHRY and SYGVKD. As DNA, the CDR3 is TGTGCCATCAGTGACGGCAGGATAAGAACCGGGGAGCTGTTTTTT. It encodes CAISDGRIRTGELFF.

J is TRBJ2-3 and V is TRBV28, with D unclear. The CDR3 covers 15 residues. The V end lost 3 bases, the J end lost 2 bases, and 12 bases lay between the germline ends. Germline values: CDR1 MDHEN, CDR2 SYDVKM. Here the CDR3 DNA reads TGTGCCAGCAGTTTGGGCGGAGATTACACAGATACGCAGTATTTT. Translating it yields CASSLGGDYTDTQYF. The full variable domain, its missing parts supplied by reference TRBV28 and TRBJ2-3, is DVKVTQSSRYLVKRTGEKVFLECVQDMDHENMFWYRQDPGLGLRLIYFSYDVKMKEKGDIPEGYSVSREKKERFSLILESASTNQTSMYLCASSLGGDYTDTQYFGPGTRLTVL.

The chain joins TRBV25-1 to TRBJ2-7; D ambiguous. The CDR3 spans 11 residues. Trimming cost V 2 bases and J 4 bases, with 3 bases left between them. Germline V gives CDR1 MGHDK, CDR2 SYGVNS. In nucleotides, the CDR3 is TGTGCCAGCAGTGAAGATTACGAGCAGTACTTC. This encodes CASSEDYEQYF.

This clone showed up just once. This rearrangement joins TRBV6-5 to TRBJ1-6; D remains ambiguous. The germline V gene has CDR1 MNHEY and CDR2 SVGAGI. Trimming took 0 bases from V and 0 from J, leaving 6 bases between them. The CDR3 sequence is 16 residues long. The CDR3 spells CASSYSRSSYNSPLHF. CDR3 DNA sequence: TGTGCCAGCAGTTACTCGAGGAGCTCCTATAATTCACCCCTCCACTTT.

The genes are TRBV28 and TRBJ1-1; TRBD1 might be the D (5 bases). The CDR3 runs to 14 residues. Germline CDR1 is MDHEN and CDR2 is SYDVKM. Trimming took off 3 bases at V and 0 bases at J, with 8 bases between the two ends. The CDR3 bases are TGTGCCAGCAGTTTGACGGACATGAACACTGAAGCTTTCTTT. It is translated as CASSLTDMNTEAFF.